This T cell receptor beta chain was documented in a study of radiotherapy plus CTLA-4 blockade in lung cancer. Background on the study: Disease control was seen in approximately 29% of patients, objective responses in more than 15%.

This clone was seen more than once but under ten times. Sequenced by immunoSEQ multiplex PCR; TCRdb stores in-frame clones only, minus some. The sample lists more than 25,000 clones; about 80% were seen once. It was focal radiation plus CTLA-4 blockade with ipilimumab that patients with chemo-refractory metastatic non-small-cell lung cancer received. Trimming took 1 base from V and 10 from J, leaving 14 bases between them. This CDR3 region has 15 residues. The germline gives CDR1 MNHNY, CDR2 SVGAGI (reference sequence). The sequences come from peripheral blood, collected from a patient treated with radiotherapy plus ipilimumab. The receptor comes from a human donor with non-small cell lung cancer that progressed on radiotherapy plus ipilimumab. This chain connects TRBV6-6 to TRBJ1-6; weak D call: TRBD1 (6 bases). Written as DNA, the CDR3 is TGTGCCAGCAGTTACTTGGTACAGGGCGGATCACCCCTCCACTTT. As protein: CASSYLVQGGSPLHF.